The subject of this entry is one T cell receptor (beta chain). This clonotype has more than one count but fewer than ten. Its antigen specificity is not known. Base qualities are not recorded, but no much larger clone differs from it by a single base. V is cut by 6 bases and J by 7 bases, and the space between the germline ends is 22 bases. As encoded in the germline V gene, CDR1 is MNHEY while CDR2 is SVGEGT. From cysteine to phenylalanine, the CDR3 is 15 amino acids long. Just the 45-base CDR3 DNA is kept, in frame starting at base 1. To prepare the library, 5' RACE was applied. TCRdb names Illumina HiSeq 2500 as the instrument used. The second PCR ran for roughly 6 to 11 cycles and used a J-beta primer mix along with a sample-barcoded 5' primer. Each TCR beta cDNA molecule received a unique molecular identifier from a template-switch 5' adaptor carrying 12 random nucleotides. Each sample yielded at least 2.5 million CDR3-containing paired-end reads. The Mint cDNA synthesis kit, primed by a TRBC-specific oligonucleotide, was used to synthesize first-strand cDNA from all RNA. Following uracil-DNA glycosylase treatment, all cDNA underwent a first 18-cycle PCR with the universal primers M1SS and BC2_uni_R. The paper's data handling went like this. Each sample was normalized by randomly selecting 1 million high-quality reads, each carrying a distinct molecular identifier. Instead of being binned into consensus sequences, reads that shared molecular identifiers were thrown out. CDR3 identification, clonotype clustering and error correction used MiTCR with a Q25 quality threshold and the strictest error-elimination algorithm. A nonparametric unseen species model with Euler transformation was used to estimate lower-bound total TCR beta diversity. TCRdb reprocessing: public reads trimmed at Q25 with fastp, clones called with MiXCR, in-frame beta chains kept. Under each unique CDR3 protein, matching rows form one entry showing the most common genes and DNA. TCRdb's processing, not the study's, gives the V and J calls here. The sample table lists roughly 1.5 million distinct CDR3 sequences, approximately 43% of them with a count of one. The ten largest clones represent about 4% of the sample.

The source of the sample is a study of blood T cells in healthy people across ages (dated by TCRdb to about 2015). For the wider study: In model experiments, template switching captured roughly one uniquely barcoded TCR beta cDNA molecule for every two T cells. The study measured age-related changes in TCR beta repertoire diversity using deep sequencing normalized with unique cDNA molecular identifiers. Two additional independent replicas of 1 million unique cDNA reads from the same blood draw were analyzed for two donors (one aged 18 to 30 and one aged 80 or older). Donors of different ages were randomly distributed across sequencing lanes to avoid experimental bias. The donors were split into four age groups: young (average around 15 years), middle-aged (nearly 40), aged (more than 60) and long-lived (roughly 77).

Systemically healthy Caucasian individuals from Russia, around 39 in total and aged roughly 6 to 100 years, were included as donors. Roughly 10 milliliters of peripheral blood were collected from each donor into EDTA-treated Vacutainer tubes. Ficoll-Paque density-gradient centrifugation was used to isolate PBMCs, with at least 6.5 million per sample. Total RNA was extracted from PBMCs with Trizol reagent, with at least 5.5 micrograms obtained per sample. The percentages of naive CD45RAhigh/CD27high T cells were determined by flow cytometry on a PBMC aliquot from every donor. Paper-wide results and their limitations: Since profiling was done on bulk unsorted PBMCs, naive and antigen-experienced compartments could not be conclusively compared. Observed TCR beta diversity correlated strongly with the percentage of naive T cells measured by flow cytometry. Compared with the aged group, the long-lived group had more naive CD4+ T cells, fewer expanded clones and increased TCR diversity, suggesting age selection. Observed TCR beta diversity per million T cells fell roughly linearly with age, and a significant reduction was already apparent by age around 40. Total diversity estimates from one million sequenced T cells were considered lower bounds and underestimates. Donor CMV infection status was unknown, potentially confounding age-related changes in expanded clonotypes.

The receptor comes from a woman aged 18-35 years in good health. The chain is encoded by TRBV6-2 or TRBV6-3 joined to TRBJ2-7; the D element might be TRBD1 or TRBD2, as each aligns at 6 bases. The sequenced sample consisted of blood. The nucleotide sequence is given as TGTGCCAGCAGCGGGGGCTCACTATCCTACAATGAGCAGTACTTC. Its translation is CASSGGSLSYNEQYF.